This T cell receptor beta chain was identified in a study of T cells in Graves' hyperthyroidism and ophthalmopathy (dated by TCRdb to between 2018 and 2021). At the level of the whole study: Peripheral blood was sampled at the time of initial diagnosis, prior to any treatment. TCR Vbeta CDR3 sequencing of 120 to 150 peripheral blood samples (43 ophthalmopathy, under 80 hyperthyroidism and approximately 17 progressor patients) is reported in the paper. The study also compared thyroid tissue and blood T-cell repertoires from 6 or 7 Graves' hyperthyroidism patients. Prospective prediction of ophthalmopathy was tested in an independent validation cohort of fewer than 20 hyperthyroidism patients and 17 patients who later progressed to ophthalmopathy. Following sampling, methimazole starting at 30 mg daily was given to hyperthyroidism patients, and high-dose intravenous methylprednisolone was given to ophthalmopathy patients. The roughly 90 discovery patients were divided at random into training and test sets in a 7:3 ratio. A discovery cohort of about a hundred patients, roughly 40 with Graves' ophthalmopathy and 55 to 60 with stable Graves' hyperthyroidism, was used to find distinguishing TCR V-J signatures. What the authors observed across the whole study: In validation, the model predicted progression to ophthalmopathy a median of about 5.9 months before onset, with over 55% sensitivity and about 75% specificity. Ophthalmopathy was separated from stable hyperthyroidism by a 13 V-J signature model, with about 86% sensitivity and about 81% specificity obtained in cross-validation and 80%/75% obtained in testing. Most expanded thyroid clonotypes (frequency above 0.001) were also detected in blood, a finding suggesting that blood repertoires may reflect thyroid immune responses. No statistical method was used to fix the sample size in advance, and group allocation was not hidden from the investigators.

The V end gives up 3 bases and the J end 4 bases, leaving 8 bases in the junction not matched to a gene. The CDR3 sequence holds 14 residues, the cysteine and phenylalanine included. The read is trimmed to its CDR3 DNA, 42 bases read in frame from base 1. CDR1 and CDR2 (DFQATT, SNEGSKA) derive from the germline V gene (reference sequence). In the ophthalmopathy patients, disease was moderately to severely active, with a Clinical Activity Score of 3 or more, a NOSPECS grade of 4 or more, and a duration of less than 3 months. Any patient with an uncontrolled infection, another autoimmune disease, pregnancy or lactation was excluded. Diagnoses relied on clinical symptoms, serum thyroxine and TRAb, thyroid ultrasound and orbital computed tomography. PBMCs were separated from approximately 9.9 ml of fresh peripheral blood using Ficoll-Paque density gradient centrifugation. Trizol reagent was used to extract total RNA, and RNA quality was then checked on an Agilent 2100 Bioanalyzer.

TCR beta CDR3 regions were amplified from RNA transcripts. For the first round of RT-PCR on the TCR CDR3, the HTBI primer set was used together with the Qiagen OneStep RT-PCR kit. Libraries were constructed in a second round of multiplex PCR, after which size selection and purification were performed. Libraries were sequenced paired-end with 100 bp reads on an Illumina HiSeq2000. As for how the authors treated the data: SOAPnuke was used to process the raw data, removing reads that contained adapters or uncalled bases, had a mean Phred below 15, or lacked an exact match to the constant primer or identifier. COPE v1.2.5 was used to merge high-quality paired reads, and clonotypes were defined as unique nucleotide sequences. MiTCR v1.1 was used to align clonotypes to the IMGT TRBV, TRBD and TRBJ reference segments. The analysis was restricted to V-J combinations with a frequency above 0.0001, which together covered 99.2% of the repertoires. A TCS score was defined as the ratio of F50 (clonal expansion) to E x V (chaos), with BLOSUM62-based TCRdist applied between CDR3 peptides within each V-J. Welch's t-statistics and random forest reduced around 550 V-J features to about 13, which were used in a naive Bayes classifier (R e1071). TCRdb cleaned the public reads at Q25 with fastp, built clones with MiXCR and kept in-frame beta chains. Rows with a matching CDR3 protein are joined into one entry that keeps the most common DNA and genes. TCRdb's processing, not the authors', yielded these V and J calls. In all, the sample holds more than 300,000 distinct CDR3 sequences, and roughly 14% of those were seen once. The ten biggest clones cover about 18% of the sample.

About this clonotype: Its binding antigen is unknown. It may be a read error: a sequence one base away is much more abundant.

The clonotype originates from a woman aged 30 to 39 with Graves' ophthalmopathy. Sequencing was carried out using blood. The sequence is built from TRBV20-1 and TRBJ2-7; TRBD2 matches 8 bases in the middle. Here the CDR3 is given as CSARGLAGCYEQYF. The DNA reads TGCAGTGCTAGGGGTTTAGCGGGGTGTTACGAGCAGTACTTC.